This record looks at one T cell receptor (beta chain) sequence and its context. The target of this receptor is not known. Base quality data are lacking; no much larger clone is found one base away. This sample is part of a study of cytomegalovirus exposure and HLA in healthy donors (dated by TCRdb to 2016 to 2017). Turning to the overall study: In an earlier analysis of approximately 500 of the donors, less than 350 Gb of sequence data and 90 million to 120 million unique TCR beta sequences from about 179 million T cells were reported. An early release that covered 640 HLA-typed donors contained around 300 gigabases of sequencing data and around 85 million unique TCR sequences. Among the roughly 390 genotyped donors, around 81% belonged to the genetic ancestry cluster associated with self-reported Caucasian donors. The study aimed to test whether signatures of past pathogen exposure could be identified by cataloging public T cell receptors. The T cell repertoires of 666 subjects were profiled by immunosequencing and related to cytomegalovirus serostatus. In addition to the first cohort of 666 subjects, a separate validation cohort of 120 different subjects was used. To predict cytomegalovirus infection status, the study combined high-throughput TCR immunosequencing, statistical association of individual TCRs with disease status, and machine learning. In a later analysis, previously published TCR beta repertoires from some 640 donors were re-analyzed and high-resolution HLA genotyping was added so that TCR occurrence patterns could be studied. In the later analysis, no new phenotypic data were used to find candidate immune exposures; instead, reliance was placed on TCR beta sequences and their occurrence across donors. An earlier analysis of several hundred of the donors applied high-throughput TCR beta sequencing to assess whether each TCR beta V gene segment acted as functional or pseudogenic. Donor age, sex, ethnicity and CMV serostatus were collected together with the repertoire data. A later genetic analysis used genome-wide SNP genotypes for about 60% of the roughly 700 donors, treating that subset as a discovery cohort. Every repertoire in the discovery cohort had been generated on one and the same sequencing platform. HLA typing included class I and class II loci at four-digit resolution. The number of donors typed differed by locus, with 629-630 for A, B, C, DRB1 and DQB1, 522 for DQA1, about 610 for DPA1, and some 450 for DPB1. Roughly five DR-DQ haplotypes were handled as single units for association and clustering because linkage in the cohort was strong. Among approximately 370 genotyped donors of the cohort, an average of around 250,000 unique TCR beta nucleotide sequences was sequenced per donor, of which roughly 17% were non-productive. General findings and caveats noted by the study authors: For the cohort, immune exposure information was limited to CMV serostatus. The presence/absence analyses assumed that sequencing depth was roughly uniform across donors, and that assumption may not be true. Strong co-occurrence of HLA alleles, especially DR and DQ, made assigning TCR associations to individual alleles difficult. An association between a missense DCLRE1C variant and V-gene and J-gene trimming of TCR beta chains was found in a later genetic analysis and replicated in an independent cohort. A further reported finding was that TCR beta sequences accurately predicted the HLA-A and HLA-B alleles for most subjects in the first cohort. Compared with the roughly 700-donor mean, donors in an Asian-associated ancestry cluster had fewer N-insertions in productive TCRs, according to a later genetic analysis. The 87-base-pair reads could not distinguish some IMGT-functional V segments, including TRBV6-2 and TRBV6-3, so those segments were excluded. HLA typing was unavailable for some donors at each locus, so association tests used only the typed subset. Specific HLA alleles were associated with more than 15,000 TCR beta sequences at a false discovery rate of 0.05 in a later analysis. The study gave a list of 150 to 200 TCR beta chains associated with cytomegalovirus. While some public TCRs were present in many individuals, most TCR sequences turned up only very rarely across donors. In an earlier analysis of 587 of the donors, most TCR beta V segments appeared in productive rearrangements about 87% or about 30% of the time, broadly matching IMGT annotations. Several of the top co-occurrence clusters appeared to be linked to parvovirus B19, influenza, CMV and Epstein-Barr virus, according to a later analysis. In a later analysis, TCR association rates were found to vary across HLA loci, with the most associated TCRs seen for DRB1 alleles and the fewest for HLA-C alleles. According to the authors, the approach could potentially be generalized to other disease states and immunological phenotypes. Three of the identified cytomegalovirus-associated TCR beta chains were confirmed in vitro to be specific for cytomegalovirus antigens. Because counts were too low, roughly 17 rarely observed V segments, including chromosome 9 orphons, were left out of the earlier analysis of about 500 of the donors. The classifier was reported to diagnose cytomegalovirus status with high specificity and sensitivity in both the original cohort and the validation cohort. Correlated functional status among segregating V segments might be attributable to linkage disequilibrium, but an unknown experimental factor could not be ruled out. The sequencing pipeline was judged likely to have produced a cluster of highly shared sequence variants as a technical artifact. In a later analysis, HLA-associated TCR beta chains were found to be more clonally expanded and to have lower generation probabilities than equally common non-associated chains. The cohort was sequenced for TCR beta chains only, and without alpha or paired-chain data the features that could be detected were limited. According to a later analysis, most CMV-associated TCR beta chains appeared to be HLA-restricted, and the HLA associations seemed to be driven largely by CMV exposure.

Library creation used the immunoSEQ multiplex PCR assay. For the multiplex PCR, a mixture combining 60 forward primers for TCR Vbeta segments and 13 reverse primers for TCR Jbeta segments was used. The CDR3 region of rearranged TCR beta genes was amplified from genomic DNA by a multiplex PCR assay. The amplified TCR beta libraries were sequenced on the Illumina HiSeq System as 87-base-pair reads. The study's own analysis went as follows. In a later analysis, some 80 million unique TCR beta chains were counted across the approximately 670 repertoires, and roughly 11 million of these chains were shared by at least two donors. Raw reads were error-corrected and collapsed into unique sequences with a nearest-neighbor algorithm that merged closely related sequences to remove PCR and sequencing errors. To assign V, D and J gene segments, CDR3 sequences were aligned to IMGT reference sequences. For a sequence to be retained, a match of at least six nucleotides to both a V gene segment and a J gene segment was required. A rearrangement was called productive if the CDR3 had no stop codons and remained in frame with V and J, and every other rearrangement was called non-productive. Following IMGT convention, CDR3 was defined as the stretch from the second conserved V-encoded cysteine up to the conserved J-encoded phenylalanine. The earlier analysis of fewer than 750 of the donors excluded sequences that lacked an unambiguous match to a single V gene segment. An earlier analysis of under 750 of the donors called V segments functional above 56.7% productive rearrangements and segregating when the between-donor standard deviation exceeded 5%. A statistical classification framework was built for diagnosing cytomegalovirus status from the catalog of TCR beta chain sequences. A later analysis assigned V and J genes by comparing TCR nucleotide sequences with IMGT/GENE-DB human TR gene sequences. Using the TCRdist pipeline, a later analysis assigned CDR3 sequences along with most-parsimonious VDJ recombination scenarios. A later analysis defined each TCR beta chain by its CDR3 amino acid sequence plus V-gene family, and excluded reads lacking a unique V-gene family. A later analysis removed several hundred highly shared, low-generation-probability nucleotide sequences to deal with suspected cross-contamination and a sequencing artifact. For each public chain, a later analysis derived a clonal expansion index from normalized ranks of inferred template counts within each repertoire. Generation probabilities in a later analysis came from a VDJ recombination model fitted to out-of-frame rearrangements, and those results were checked against IGoR. In a later analysis, TCR-TCR, TCR-HLA and TCR-CMV co-occurrence was scored with hypergeometric tests, and a repertoire-size bias correction was applied to TCR pairs. A later analysis estimated false discovery rates by permuting HLA or CMV assignments 20 times. In a later analysis, co-occurring TCRs were grouped using DBSCAN, and TCRdist sequence similarity was added for clustering within HLA-allele-positive subsets. For co-occurrence clustering, repertoires with fewer than 30,000 or more than 120,000 public chains were excluded, along with roughly five repertoires with anomalous nucleotide sharing. TCRdb took this table from immuneACCESS and kept in-frame rearrangements with V and J called. Such tables lack part of the clones; where checked against another copy, unresolved V genes explain under half of the gap, and the rest is unexplained. That table furnishes V, J and clone size, whereas the DNA furnished D and trimming. The sample yields roughly 180,000 clones; approximately 81% were counted once. 1.5% of the sample belongs to the ten largest clones.

V loses 8 bases at its end and J loses 6 bases; junction bases beyond the gene matches: 12. In the germline V gene, CDR1 corresponds to SGHTA and CDR2 to FQGNSA. The CDR3 covers 15 residues, taking in both the cysteine and the phenylalanine. Left in the record is the CDR3 DNA by itself, 45 bases read in frame from the first base. In total, about 650 healthy bone marrow donors made up the cohort. Cohort members were all nominally healthy when sampled, although unrecorded immune exposures were likely present. The donor tested CMV seronegative, placing the donor among the 350 or so seronegative members of the cohort. A peripheral blood sample was collected from each donor, and TCR beta sequencing was performed on peripheral blood mononuclear cells. The Qiagen DNeasy Blood Extraction Kit was used to extract genomic DNA from the blood cell samples.

Rearrangement joined TRBV7-2 to TRBJ1-2; 10 central nucleotides agree with TRBD1. Sequencing was performed on PBMCs. The sequence was obtained from a male donor in good health and CMV-seronegative. This receptor has the CDR3 CASRNLGTGENGYTF. The base sequence is TGTGCCAGCCGGAACCTCGGGACAGGGGAAAATGGCTACACCTTC. This CDR3, with the reference TRBV7-2 and TRBJ1-2 proteins standing in past its ends, gives the full variable domain GAGVSQSPSNKVTEKGKDVELRCDPISGHTALYWYRQSLGQGLEFLIYFQGNSAPDKSGLPSDRFSAERTGGSVSTLTIQRTQQEDSAVYLCASRNLGTGENGYTFGSGTRLTVV.